This TCR beta chain was recorded in a study of cytomegalovirus exposure and HLA in healthy donors. Broader study findings: Presence/absence analyses assumed roughly uniform sequencing depth across donors.

A word on this clone: Antigen: not known.

PCR employed 60 Vbeta and 13 Jbeta primers. The repertoire was sequenced with immunoSEQ multiplex PCR; TCRdb's copy has only in-frame clones and lacks some. This sample has 40,000 to 45,000 clones; about 60% occur once, and the top ten carry approximately 8.4%. This sequence was found in a human donor in good health. Sequencing input: PBMCs.

CDR3 nucleotide sequence: TGCAGCGTTCTACAGGGGGTCTCGAACATTCAGTACTTC. Residues: CSVLQGVSNIQYF. The chain combines TRBV29-1 with TRBJ2-4; 8 bases are a match to TRBD1. The germline V gene has CDR1 SQVTM and CDR2 ANQGSEA. With 5 bases clipped from V and 7 bases from J, the junction kept 7 bases outside the gene matches. This CDR3 comprises 13 residues. Full variable domain (missing parts from reference TRBV29-1 and TRBJ2-4): SAVISQKPSRDICQRGTSLTIQCQVDSQVTMMFWYRQQPGQSLTLIATANQGSEATYESGFVIDKFPISRPNLTFSTLTVSNMSPEDSSIYLCSVLQGVSNIQYFGAGTRLSVL.